This TCR beta chain was sequenced for a study of control samples from healthy donors and cancer patients. Produced via immunoSEQ multiplex PCR; TCRdb's table is partial and in-frame only. The table records around 84,000 clones, roughly 88% of them present only once. This CDR3 contains 11 residues. V lost 9 bases to trimming and J lost 8 bases; unmatched junction nucleotides: 5. From germline, CDR1 is KGHDR and CDR2 SFDVKD. The V and J genes are TRBV24-1 and TRBJ1-2; 7 bases line up with TRBD1. The sequence was obtained from a man between 60 and 75 years old with head and neck cancer. The source material was PBMCs. CDR3 loop: CATSDRTGYTF. The DNA of the CDR3 is TGTGCCACCTCGGACAGGACCGGCTACACCTTC.